This T cell receptor beta chain is drawn from a study of cytomegalovirus exposure and HLA in healthy donors (TCRdb year 2017). In the study overall: A later analysis indicated that the roughly 130 validation repertoires were generated on the platform also employed for the approximately 690 repertoires of the first cohort. The study was designed to test whether signatures of past pathogen exposure could be identified by cataloging public T cell receptors. In addition to the first cohort of several hundred subjects, a separate validation cohort of approximately 130 different subjects was used. High-throughput TCR immunosequencing, statistical association of individual TCRs with disease status, and machine learning were combined to predict cytomegalovirus infection status. Results the study describes overall, beyond this receptor: Across donors, most TCR sequences were observed very rarely, whereas some public TCRs were present in many individuals. A few of the identified cytomegalovirus-associated TCR beta chains were confirmed in vitro to be specific for cytomegalovirus antigens. A total of 150 to 200 TCR beta chains were listed by the study as associated with cytomegalovirus. The classifier was reported to diagnose cytomegalovirus status with high specificity and sensitivity in both the original and validation cohorts. The authors suggested that the approach could potentially be generalized to other disease states and immunological phenotypes. All 120 or so repertoires were used to score co-occurrence in the validation cohort in a later analysis, because that analysis had no HLA typing for the cohort. Of the cluster scores, roughly 95% were above 0 in a later analysis, which found that TCRs clustered in the first cohort also tended to co-occur in the 120 validation repertoires.

Separate from the approximately 700-subject first cohort, the validation cohort of roughly 120 subjects was the group to which the donors belonged. Note on this clone: What antigen it recognizes has not been identified. Qualities for individual bases were not recorded, and no much larger clone is one base off.

From cysteine to phenylalanine, the CDR3 is 15 amino acids long. Only the CDR3 portion is preserved as DNA: 45 bases, with reading frame beginning at the first base. V trim: 6 bases; J trim: 9 bases; unmatched bases: 16. CDR1 and CDR2 were assigned from the germline V gene as SGHTA and FQGTGA. Libraries were made using the immunoSEQ multiplex PCR assay. The study's processing was this. A statistical classification framework was built for diagnosing cytomegalovirus status from the catalog of TCR beta chain sequences. Held by TCRdb, this immuneACCESS table contains in-frame sequences only and omits some clones. Under half of the omission traces to an unresolved V gene where checked; the cause of the rest is unknown. V and J calls and clone size are copied from that table; D and trimming were computed from the DNA. The table for this sample lists 150,000 to 200,000 clones; roughly 89% of them were counted only once. The top ten clonotypes cover under 4.5% of the sample.

The clonotype originates from a man aged 18 to 29 in good health and CMV-seropositive. This sequence uses TRBV7-3 and TRBJ2-7, with 8 central nucleotides matching TRBD2. Sequencing input: PBMCs. This receptor carries the CDR3 CASSHRGGLGKGQYF. The bases are TGTGCCAGCAGTCACCGGGGGGGGCTAGGGAAAGGGCAGTACTTC. Where the CDR3 stops, the reference TRBV7-3 and TRBJ2-7 genes take over; the full variable domain is GAGVSQTPSNKVTEKGKYVELRCDPISGHTALYWYRQSLGQGPEFLIYFQGTGAADDSGLPNDRFFAVRPEGSVSTLKIQRTERGDSAVYLCASSHRGGLGKGQYFGPGTRLTVT.